This T cell receptor beta chain was identified in a study of T-cell reconstitution after alpha-beta-depleted transplantation in children. At least ten counts were recorded for this clonotype. Its antigen is as yet unknown. The study, taken as a whole, reports: Surviving recipient T cells and intrathymic progenitors accounted for some patients' high TCRbeta diversity at day 60. T-cell counts and diversity at one year post-transplant came mainly from newly produced T cells. In patients about two months after transplant, alpha-beta T cells reportedly arose from several hundred expanded graft clones.

Construction of the TCRbeta library involved unique molecular identifiers. TCRdb recomputed calls from the PCR reads with MiXCR, one row per CDR3 protein. The sample carries about 16,000 distinct CDR3 sequences, about 7.6% recorded once. Trimming took 6 bases from V and 1 from J; bases not matched to a gene: 8. The germline gives CDR1 DFQATT, CDR2 SNEGSKA (reference sequence). This CDR3 spans 14 amino acids. The sequenced sample was PBMCs, mostly from graft donor cells, obtained 60 days after TCRalphabeta/CD19-depleted stem cell transplant. The sequence derives from a boy under two years old who had a stem cell transplant for Wiskott-Aldrich syndrome, so the T cells may come from the graft donor. The rearrangement links TRBV20-1 to TRBJ1-1; 7 bases align to TRBD1. The DNA for the CDR3 is TGCAGTGCCACCGACAGGGTTTGGAACACTGAAGCTTTCTTT. It encodes CSATDRVWNTEAFF.